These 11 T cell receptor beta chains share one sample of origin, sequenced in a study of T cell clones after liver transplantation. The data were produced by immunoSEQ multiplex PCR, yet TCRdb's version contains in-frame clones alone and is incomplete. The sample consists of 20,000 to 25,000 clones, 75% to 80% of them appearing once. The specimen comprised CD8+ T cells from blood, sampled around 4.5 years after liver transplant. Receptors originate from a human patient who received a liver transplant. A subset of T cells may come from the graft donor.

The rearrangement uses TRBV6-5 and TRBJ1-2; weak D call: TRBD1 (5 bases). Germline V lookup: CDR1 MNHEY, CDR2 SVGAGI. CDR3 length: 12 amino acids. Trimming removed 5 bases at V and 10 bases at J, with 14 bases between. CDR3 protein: CASSHRDYLYTF. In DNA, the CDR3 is TGTGCCAGCAGTCACCGGGACTACCTCTACACCTTC.

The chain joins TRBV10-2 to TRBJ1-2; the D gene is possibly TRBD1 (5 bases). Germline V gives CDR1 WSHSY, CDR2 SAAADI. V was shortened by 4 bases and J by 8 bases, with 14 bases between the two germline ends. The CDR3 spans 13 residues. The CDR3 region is CASSAAGFEGYTF. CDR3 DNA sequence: TGCGCCAGCAGTGCGGCAGGGTTTGAGGGCTACACCTTC.

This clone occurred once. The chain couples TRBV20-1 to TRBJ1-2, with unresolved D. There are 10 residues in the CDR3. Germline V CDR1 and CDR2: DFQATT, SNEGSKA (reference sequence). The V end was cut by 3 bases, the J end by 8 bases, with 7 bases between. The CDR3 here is CSAREEGYTF. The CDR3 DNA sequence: TGCAGTGCTAGGGAGGAGGGCTACACCTTC.

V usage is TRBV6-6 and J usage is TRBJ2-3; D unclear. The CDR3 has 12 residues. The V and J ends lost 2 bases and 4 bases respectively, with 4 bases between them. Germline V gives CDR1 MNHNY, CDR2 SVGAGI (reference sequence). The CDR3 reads CASSYQADTQYF. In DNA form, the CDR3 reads TGTGCCAGCAGTTACCAAGCAGATACGCAGTATTTT.

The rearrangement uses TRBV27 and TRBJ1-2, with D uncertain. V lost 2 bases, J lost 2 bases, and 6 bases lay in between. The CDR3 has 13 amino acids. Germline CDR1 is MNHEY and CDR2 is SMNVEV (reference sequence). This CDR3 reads CASSLTRNYGYTF. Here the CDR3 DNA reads TGTGCCAGCAGTTTAACCAGAAACTATGGCTACACCTTC.

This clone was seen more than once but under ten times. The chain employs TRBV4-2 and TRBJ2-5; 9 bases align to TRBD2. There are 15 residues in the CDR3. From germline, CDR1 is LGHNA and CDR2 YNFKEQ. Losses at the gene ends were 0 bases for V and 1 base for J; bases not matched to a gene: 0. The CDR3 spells CASSQERGGQETQYF. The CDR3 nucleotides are TGTGCCAGCAGCCAAGAGCGGGGGGGCCAAGAGACCCAGTACTTC.

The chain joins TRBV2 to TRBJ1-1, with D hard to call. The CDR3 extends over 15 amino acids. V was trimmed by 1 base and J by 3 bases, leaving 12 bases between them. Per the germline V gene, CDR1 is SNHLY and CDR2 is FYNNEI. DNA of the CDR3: TGTGCCAGCAGTGAAGGCCAGGCTAGGGACACTGAAGCTTTCTTT. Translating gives CASSEGQARDTEAFF.

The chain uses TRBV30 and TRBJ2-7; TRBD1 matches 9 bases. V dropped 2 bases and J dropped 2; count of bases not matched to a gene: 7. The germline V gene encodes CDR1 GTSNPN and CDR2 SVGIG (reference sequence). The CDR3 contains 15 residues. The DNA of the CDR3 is TGTGCCTGGAGTTCACCGGGACAGGGTACCTACGAGCAGTACTTC. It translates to CAWSSPGQGTYEQYF.

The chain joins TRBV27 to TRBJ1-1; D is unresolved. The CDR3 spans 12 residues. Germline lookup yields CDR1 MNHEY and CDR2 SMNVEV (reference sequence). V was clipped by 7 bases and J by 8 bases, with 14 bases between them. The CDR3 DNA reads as TGTGCCAGCATGGATGTTTGGACGGAAGCTTTCTTT. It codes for CASMDVWTEAFF.

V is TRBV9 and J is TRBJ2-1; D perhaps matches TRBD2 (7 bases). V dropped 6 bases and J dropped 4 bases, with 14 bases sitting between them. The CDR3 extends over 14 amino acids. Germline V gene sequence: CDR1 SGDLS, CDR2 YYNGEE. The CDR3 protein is CASTLGGDYNEQFF. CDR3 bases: TGTGCCAGCACCCTAGGGGGGGATTACAATGAGCAGTTCTTC.

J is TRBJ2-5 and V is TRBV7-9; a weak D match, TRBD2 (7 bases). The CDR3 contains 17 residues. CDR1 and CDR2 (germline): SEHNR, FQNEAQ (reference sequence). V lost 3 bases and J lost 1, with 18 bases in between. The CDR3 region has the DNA TGTGCCAGCAGCTTGGGAGAGGGGGGGCCATCCCAAGAGACCCAGTACTTC. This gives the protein CASSLGEGGPSQETQYF.